This passage covers 27 T cell receptor beta chains from one sample sequenced in a study of T cells in Graves' hyperthyroidism and ophthalmopathy (dated 2019 in TCRdb). The library was obtained by multiplex PCR. Sequencing was performed on an Illumina HiSeq 2000. Amplification of TCR beta CDR3 regions was carried out from RNA transcripts. The first round of RT-PCR for the TCR CDR3 was performed with the HTBI primer set and the Qiagen OneStep RT-PCR kit. In-frame beta chains were kept once TCRdb had trimmed the public reads at Q25 with fastp and called clones with MiXCR. Rows matching on CDR3 protein sequence are summarized as one entry with the most common DNA and genes. Recorded for this sample are about 98,000 distinct CDR3 sequences; roughly 39% of them occurred a single time. Of the sample, about 10% falls within the top ten clones. The sequencing input was peripheral blood or thyroid tissue (not recorded which). The source is a woman aged 25 to 39 with Graves' hyperthyroidism.

Concerning this clonotype itself: The junction shows a germline mismatch at one end, possibly a read error. V is TRBV10-3 and J is TRBJ2-7; weak D call: TRBD1 (5 bases). The CDR3 is 18 residues long. Germline CDR1 ENHRY, CDR2 SYGVKD. This CDR3 reads CTITQGVGLVETRYEQYF. CDR3 nucleotide sequence: TGTACCATCACTCAGGGTGTGGGCCTGGTGGAGACTCGCTACGAGCAGTACTTC.

This clonotype was observed many times. V is TRBV5-1 and J is TRBJ1-1, with D maybe TRBD1 (5 bases). The CDR3 contains 14 residues. Germline CDR1 is SGHRS and CDR2 is YFSETQ. Deletions cut 4 bases from V and 5 bases from J, with 15 bases between. This CDR3 is CASSPEWGRTEAFF. The CDR3 DNA is TGCGCCAGCAGCCCCGAATGGGGGAGGACTGAAGCTTTCTTT.

This clonotype was counted at least ten times. V usage is TRBV4-1 and J usage is TRBJ2-5; a possible D gene is TRBD2 (6 bases). The CDR3 consists of 14 residues. Trimming cost V 2 bases and J 3 bases, with 10 bases left between them. The germline V gene encodes CDR1 MGHRA and CDR2 YSYEKL. The CDR3 DNA sequence: TGCGCCAGCAGCCAAAGGGTAGCGGAAGAGACCCAGTACTTC. Translated: CASSQRVAEETQYF.

The gene calls are TRBV20-1 and TRBJ2-7; TRBD1 matches 9 bases. Trimming took 3 bases from V and 1 from J; bases not matched to a gene: 13. The CDR3 is 17 residues long. Germline CDR1 is DFQATT and CDR2 is SNEGSKA (reference sequence). The CDR3 nucleotides are TGCAGTGCTAGGGGGGGGCGGGACAGGGTACGATCCTACGAGCAGTACTTC. Translated, it gives CSARGGRDRVRSYEQYF.

This clonotype was counted once. Compared with germline, one end of the junction differs, possibly owing to a read error. V is TRBV7-8 and J is TRBJ2-7; 7 bases fit TRBD1. Looked up from germline, CDR1 is SGHVS and CDR2 is FQNEAQ. The CDR3 is 15 residues long. The DNA for the CDR3 is TGTGCCAGCAGCAAGTCAACAGGGGCCTCCAACGAGCAGTACTTC. This gives the protein CASSKSTGASNEQYF. The entire variable domain, with the rest obtained from reference TRBV7-8 and TRBJ2-7, is as follows: GAGVSQSPRYKVAKRGQDVALRCDPISGHVSLFWYQQALGQGPEFLTYFQNEAQLDKSGLPSDRFFAERPEGSVSTLKIQRTQQEDSAVYLCASSKSTGASNEQYFGPGTRLTVT.

Details on this clonotype: This likely comes from a read error, as the CDR3 has no conserved phenylalanine or tryptophan at its end. The DNA is omitted, as the CDR3 cannot be located on it reliably, and the CDR3 follows TCRdb's listing. CDR3 amino acids: CSARRRIFRVENDAL. V usage is TRBV20-1 and J usage is TRBJ1-4. The CDR3 sequence runs 15 residues, both termini included. Per the germline V gene, CDR1 is DFQATT and CDR2 is SNEGSKA (reference sequence).

A word on this clonotype: One end of the junction varies from germline; a read error may be responsible. This rearrangement joins TRBV6-5 to TRBJ1-4; D unclear. Germline CDR1 is MNHEY and CDR2 is SVGAGI. CDR3 length equals 17 residues. The CDR3 DNA sequence: TGTGCCAGCAGCTTAAGACTTCTATTACTAAACACTGAAGAACTGTTTTTT. Its translation: CASSLRLLLLNTEELFF.

This clonotype was counted only a few times. A much larger clone differs by one base, so this may be a read error. The chain couples TRBV6-6 to TRBJ1-6, with D possibly matching TRBD1 (6 bases). Germline V gives CDR1 MNHNY, CDR2 SVGAGI (reference sequence). The CDR3 has 15 amino acids. The CDR3, as DNA: TGTGCCGGCAGAGAAACAGGGAAATATAATTCACCCCTCCACTTT. It encodes CAGRETGKYNSPLHF.

The J gene is TRBJ2-2, the V gene TRBV5-1; 7 bases fit TRBD1. The germline V gene encodes CDR1 SGHRS and CDR2 YFSETQ. Unmatched junction bases numbered 2, after V lost 0 bases and J lost 3 bases. The CDR3 extends over 15 amino acids. The CDR3 region is CASSLGTGDTGELFF. CDR3 DNA: TGCGCCAGCAGCTTGGGGACAGGCGACACCGGGGAGCTGTTTTTT.

This clonotype occurred many times. V and J are TRBV4-2 and TRBJ1-6; no reliable D call. Germline values: CDR1 LGHNA, CDR2 YNFKEQ. The CDR3 loop spans 15 amino acids. Trimming took 1 base from V and 11 from J, leaving 15 bases between them. CDR3 DNA: TGTGCCAGCAGCCAAGCCGAGGTGGGGAGTACACCCCTCCACTTT. The encoded protein is CASSQAEVGSTPLHF.

The chain is built from TRBV19 and TRBJ1-1, with TRBD1 as a possible D gene (5 bases). Germline V CDR1 and CDR2: LNHDA, SQIVND (reference sequence). This CDR3 has 13 residues. The V end lost 4 bases, the J end lost 0 bases, and 6 bases lay between the germline ends. The chain's CDR3 is CASSRGLNTEAFF. Here the CDR3 DNA reads TGTGCCAGTAGTAGGGGCCTGAACACTGAAGCTTTCTTT. Looking up the rest from reference TRBV19 and TRBJ1-1 gives the full variable domain: DGGITQSPKYLFRKEGQNVTLSCEQNLNHDAMYWYRQDPGQGLRLIYYSQIVNDFQKGDIAEGYSVSREKKESFPLTVTSAQKNPTAFYLCASSRGLNTEAFFGQGTRLTVV.

This clonotype was counted at least ten times. Compared with germline, one end of the junction differs, possibly owing to a read error. The chain links TRBV14 to TRBJ2-5; D remains ambiguous. There are 15 residues in the CDR3. Germline-derived CDR1 and CDR2 are SGHDN and FVKESK. The DNA for the CDR3 is TGTGCCAGCAGCCAATACGAGGTTGGCCAAGAGACCCAATACTTC. Encoded protein: CASSQYEVGQETQYF. Full variable domain (rest looked up from reference TRBV14 and TRBJ2-5): EAGVTQFPSHSVIEKGQTVTLRCDPISGHDNLYWYRRVMGKEIKFLLHFVKESKQDESGMPNNRFLAERTGGTYSTLKVQPAELEDSGVYFCASSQYEVGQETQYFGPGTRLLVL.

This clonotype was seen only once. V gene TRBV20-1 combines with J gene TRBJ2-5, with TRBD2 matching 8 bases. The CDR3 loop spans 13 amino acids. V trimming: 5 bases; J trimming: 1 base; junction bases outside the gene matches: 3. The V gene's germline CDR1 is DFQATT and CDR2 SNEGSKA (reference sequence). The CDR3 region has the DNA TGCAGTGCTCCTACTAGCGGCCAAGAGACCCAGTACTTC. Translation gives CSAPTSGQETQYF.

The J gene is TRBJ2-5, the V gene TRBV7-9; TRBD1 matches 7 bases. After removal of 1 base from V and 5 bases from J, the junction contained 7 bases not matched to a gene. The germline V gene has CDR1 SEHNR and CDR2 FQNEAQ (reference sequence). The CDR3 has 15 residues. The CDR3 spells CASSLEGGQLETQYF. DNA for the CDR3: TGTGCCAGCAGCTTAGAAGGGGGACAGCTGGAGACCCAGTACTTC.

CDR3: CASSSRLAGGGEQFF. CDR3 DNA: TGTGCCAGTAGTTCGCGACTAGCGGGAGGGGGTGAGCAGTTCTTC. This sequence joins TRBV19 and TRBJ2-5; TRBD2 matches at 14 bases. The end of the DNA fits TRBJ2-1 better, so the J call may be wrong. Germline-derived CDR1 and CDR2 are LNHDA and SQIVND (reference sequence). The CDR3 has 15 residues.

This clonotype showed up many times. The chain couples TRBV19 to TRBJ1-2; D call uncertain. The CDR3 extends over 14 amino acids. V was pared by 2 bases and J by 3 bases, with 10 bases between. The germline CDR1 and CDR2 sequences are LNHDA and SQIVND (reference sequence). The DNA for the CDR3 is TGTGCCAGTAGTATACCAGGACTCGACTATGGCTACACCTTC. Protein sequence: CASSIPGLDYGYTF. Based on the CDR3 plus reference TRBV19 and TRBJ1-2, the full variable domain is DGGITQSPKYLFRKEGQNVTLSCEQNLNHDAMYWYRQDPGQGLRLIYYSQIVNDFQKGDIAEGYSVSREKKESFPLTVTSAQKNPTAFYLCASSIPGLDYGYTFGSGTRLTVV.

This clonotype was counted many times. The CDR3 region is CASSDRAQPGGSPLHF. CDR3 in DNA: TGTGCCAGCAGCGACCGGGCCCAGCCCGGGGGTTCACCCCTCCACTTT. The rearrangement links TRBV9 to TRBJ1-6; D possibly corresponds to TRBD1 (5 bases). Per the germline V gene, CDR1 is SGDLS and CDR2 is YYNGEE. Trimming removed 3 bases from V and 9 bases from J, with 19 bases in between. The CDR3 loop spans 16 amino acids.

This clonotype has ten or more counts. The DNA of the CDR3 is TGTGCCAGCAGTGCCCGGGCTTATACCCTGGGCAATCAGCCCCAGCATTTT. It encodes CASSARAYTLGNQPQHF. The chain uses TRBV2 and TRBJ1-5; D unresolved. V was shortened by 4 bases and J by 2 bases, with 18 bases between the two germline ends. The CDR3 contains 17 residues. Germline V gives CDR1 SNHLY, CDR2 FYNNEI.

This clonotype was recorded a few times. This sequence joins TRBV11-2 and TRBJ1-5; 7 bases map to TRBD1. The CDR3 consists of 14 residues. The V and J ends lost 5 bases and 2 bases, in that order; junction bases with no gene match: 3. Germline lookup yields CDR1 SGHAT and CDR2 FQNNGV. This chain's CDR3 is CASSRQGGNQPQHF. The CDR3 DNA follows: TGTGCCAGCAGCCGACAGGGTGGCAATCAGCCCCAGCATTTT.

Comment on this clonotype: One end of the junction does not line up with germline, which may come from a read error. The chain employs TRBV14 and TRBJ2-6; D call uncertain. From germline, CDR1 is SGHDN and CDR2 FVKESK. This CDR3 is built from 10 residues. CDR3 nucleotides: TGTGCCAGCAGGGCCTACGTCCTGAGCTTC. This sequence encodes CASRAYVLSF.

This clonotype was seen at least ten times. This chain joins TRBV14 and TRBJ2-7; D gene ambiguous. V lost 0 bases to trimming and J lost 0 bases, with 9 bases between them. This CDR3 is 15 amino acids long. The germline gives CDR1 SGHDN, CDR2 FVKESK. CDR3 nucleotide sequence: TGTGCCAGCAGCCAAGAAGTTACCCGCTCCTACGAGCAGTACTTC. This gives the protein CASSQEVTRSYEQYF.

Details on this clonotype: Germline is not matched at one junction end, which may reflect a read error. The chain uses TRBV28 and TRBJ2-7, with 9 bases fitting TRBD1. The germline gives CDR1 MDHEN, CDR2 SYDVKM. The CDR3 is made up of 17 amino acids. The CDR3 DNA reads TGTGCCAGCAGTTTAGGCTCCCGGGACAGGGTCTCCTACGAGCTGTACTTC. As protein: CASSLGSRDRVSYELYF. Looking up the rest from reference TRBV28 and TRBJ2-7 gives the full variable domain: DVKVTQSSRYLVKRTGEKVFLECVQDMDHENMFWYRQDPGLGLRLIYFSYDVKMKEKGDIPEGYSVSREKKERFSLILESASTNQTSMYLCASSLGSRDRVSYELYFGPGTRLTVT.

The J gene is TRBJ1-4, the V gene TRBV12-3 or TRBV12-4; D is uncertain. V was shortened by 4 bases and J by 15 bases, with 33 bases between the two germline ends. The CDR3 has 18 residues. In DNA, the CDR3 is TGTGCCAGCAGTTCCCACGGCCCAGGCAGGCTCTATCGTGGTAAGATGTTTTTT. This translates into CASSSHGPGRLYRGKMFF.

This clonotype showed up many times. The chain joins TRBV2 to TRBJ1-1, with TRBD1 matching over 7 bases. Unmatched junction bases numbered 12, after V lost 5 bases and J lost 0 bases. This CDR3 has 17 amino acids. Looked up from germline, CDR1 is SNHLY and CDR2 is FYNNEI. In DNA form, the CDR3 reads TGTGCCAGCAGTACATATCCGGGACAGAGACTGAACACTGAAGCTTTCTTT. Translation: CASSTYPGQRLNTEAFF.

Ten or more counts support this clonotype. This sequence joins TRBV20-1 and TRBJ2-7; no firm D call. The germline gives CDR1 DFQATT, CDR2 SNEGSKA (reference sequence). The CDR3 loop spans 13 amino acids. With 2 bases removed from V and 3 bases from J, the gap between germline ends came to 11 bases. The CDR3 nucleotides read TGCAGTGCTAGACACCCGGCCCTCTACGAGCAGTACTTC. As protein: CSARHPALYEQYF.

This clonotype was picked up many times. The V and J genes are TRBV19 and TRBJ1-5, with TRBD1 matching over 11 bases. The CDR3 consists of 16 residues. V dropped 5 bases and J dropped 0; count of bases not matched to a gene: 3. Germline values: CDR1 LNHDA, CDR2 SQIVND (reference sequence). CDR3 loop: CASSGTGGLSNQPQHF. In DNA, the CDR3 is TGTGCCAGTAGTGGGACAGGGGGTCTTAGCAATCAGCCCCAGCATTTT.

At least ten counts were recorded for this clonotype. The chain is built from TRBV7-3 and TRBJ1-1; possibly TRBD1 for D (5 bases). The CDR3 totals 13 residues. The V end was cut by 5 bases, the J end by 2 bases, with 9 bases between. Germline loops: CDR1 SGHTA, CDR2 FQGTGA. The CDR3 spells CASSPTVNTEAFF. In nucleotides, the CDR3 is TGTGCCAGCAGCCCGACAGTTAACACTGAAGCTTTCTTT.